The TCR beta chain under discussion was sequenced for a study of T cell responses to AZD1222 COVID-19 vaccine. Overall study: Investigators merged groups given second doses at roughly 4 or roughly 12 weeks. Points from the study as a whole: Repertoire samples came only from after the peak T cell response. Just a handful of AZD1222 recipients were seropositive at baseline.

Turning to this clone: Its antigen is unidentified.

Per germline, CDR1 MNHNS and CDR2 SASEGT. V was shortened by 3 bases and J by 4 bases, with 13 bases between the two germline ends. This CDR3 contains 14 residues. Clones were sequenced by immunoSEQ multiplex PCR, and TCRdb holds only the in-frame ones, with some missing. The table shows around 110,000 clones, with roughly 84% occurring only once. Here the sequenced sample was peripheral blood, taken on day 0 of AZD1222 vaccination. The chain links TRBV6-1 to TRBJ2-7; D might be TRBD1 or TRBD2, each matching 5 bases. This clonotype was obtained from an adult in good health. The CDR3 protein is CASSESGTAYEQYF. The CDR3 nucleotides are TGTGCCAGCAGTGAGTCCGGGACGGCATACGAGCAGTACTTC.